This section outlines one T cell receptor beta chain sequence together with its context. The data originate from a study of shared T cell receptors in the human thymus. The V and J ends lost 2 bases and 4 bases, in that order; junction bases with no gene match: 15. CDR1 is LGHNT, CDR2 FRNRAP, per germline. The CDR3 is 19 residues long. Here immunoSEQ multiplex PCR was the method, and the copy in TCRdb shows in-frame clones only, minus some. The sample yields approximately 490,000 clones, about 84% seen once. The same sample was also used in a study of human thymus T cells.

The TCR sequence derives from a boy younger than two with a congenital heart defect. This chain joins TRBV12-5 and TRBJ2-1; 9 bases align to TRBD2. Specimen: thymocytes. The CDR3 reads CASGLKSVISGRKYNEQFF. The CDR3 DNA reads as TGTGCTAGTGGTTTGAAGTCTGTTATTAGCGGGAGAAAGTACAATGAGCAGTTCTTC.